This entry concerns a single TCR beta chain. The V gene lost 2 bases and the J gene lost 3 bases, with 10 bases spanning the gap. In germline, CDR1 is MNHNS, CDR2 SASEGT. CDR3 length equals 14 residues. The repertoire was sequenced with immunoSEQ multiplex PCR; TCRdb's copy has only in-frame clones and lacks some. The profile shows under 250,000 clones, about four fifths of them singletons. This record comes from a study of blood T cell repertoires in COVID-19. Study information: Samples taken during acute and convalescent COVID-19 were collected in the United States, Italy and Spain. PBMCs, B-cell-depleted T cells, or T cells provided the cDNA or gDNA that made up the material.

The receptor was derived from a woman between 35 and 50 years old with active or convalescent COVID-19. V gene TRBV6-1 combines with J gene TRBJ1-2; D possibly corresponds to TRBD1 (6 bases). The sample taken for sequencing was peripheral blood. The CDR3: CASSETTGDYGYTF. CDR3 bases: TGTGCCAGCAGTGAAACGACAGGAGACTATGGCTACACCTTC.